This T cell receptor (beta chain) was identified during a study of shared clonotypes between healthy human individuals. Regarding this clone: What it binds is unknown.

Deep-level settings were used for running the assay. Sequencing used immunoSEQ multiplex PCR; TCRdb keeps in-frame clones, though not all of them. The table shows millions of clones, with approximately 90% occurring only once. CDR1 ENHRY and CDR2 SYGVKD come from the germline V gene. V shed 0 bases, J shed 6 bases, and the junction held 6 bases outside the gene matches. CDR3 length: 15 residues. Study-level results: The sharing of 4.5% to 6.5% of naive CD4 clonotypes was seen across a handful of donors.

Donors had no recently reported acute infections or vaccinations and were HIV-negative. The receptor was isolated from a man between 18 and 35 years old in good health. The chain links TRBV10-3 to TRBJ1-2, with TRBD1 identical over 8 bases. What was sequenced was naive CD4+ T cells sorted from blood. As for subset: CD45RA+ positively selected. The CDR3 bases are TGTGCCATCAGTGAGTCGGGCAGGGGGCCCCATGGCTACACCTTC. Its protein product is CAISESGRGPHGYTF.